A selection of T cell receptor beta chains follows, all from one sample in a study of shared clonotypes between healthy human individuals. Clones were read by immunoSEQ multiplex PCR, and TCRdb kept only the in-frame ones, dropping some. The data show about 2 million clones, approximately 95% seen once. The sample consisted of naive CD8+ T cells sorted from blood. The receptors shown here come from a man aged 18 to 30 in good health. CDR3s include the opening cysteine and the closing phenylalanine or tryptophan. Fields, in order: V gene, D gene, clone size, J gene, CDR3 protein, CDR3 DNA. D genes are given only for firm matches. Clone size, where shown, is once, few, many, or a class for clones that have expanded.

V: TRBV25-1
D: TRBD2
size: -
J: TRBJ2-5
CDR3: CASSGGLGQYQETQYF
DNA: TGTGCCAGCAGTGGGGGACTAGGGCAATACCAAGAGACCCAGTACTTC

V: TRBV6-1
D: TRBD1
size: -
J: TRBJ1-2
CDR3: CATRYRQGVEGYTF
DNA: TGTGCCACCCGTTACCGCCAGGGGGTGGAGGGCTACACCTTC

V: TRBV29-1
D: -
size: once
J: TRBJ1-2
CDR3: CSVDSGRNYGYTF
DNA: TGCAGCGTTGACTCGGGACGGAACTATGGCTACACCTTC

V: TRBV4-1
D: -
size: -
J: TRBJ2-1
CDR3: CASSQTRDSSMGEQFF
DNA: TGCGCCAGCAGCCAAACCCGGGACTCTTCAATGGGGGAGCAGTTCTTC

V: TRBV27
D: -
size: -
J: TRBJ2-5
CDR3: CASRRGETQYF
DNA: TGTGCCAGCAGAAGGGGAGAGACCCAGTACTTC

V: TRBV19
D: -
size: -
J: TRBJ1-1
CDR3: CASSAKGGGTAEAFF
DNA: TGTGCCAGTAGTGCGAAAGGGGGGGGCACGGCTGAAGCTTTCTTT

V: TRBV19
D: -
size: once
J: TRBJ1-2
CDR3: CASSTDSLYGYTF
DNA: TGTGCCAGTAGTACGGACAGCCTCTATGGCTACACCTTC

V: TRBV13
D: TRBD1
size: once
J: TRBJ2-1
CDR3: CASSPHGDRYYNEQFF
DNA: TGTGCCAGCAGCCCTCATGGGGACAGGTACTACAATGAGCAGTTCTTC

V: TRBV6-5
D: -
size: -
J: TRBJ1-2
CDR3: CASSYSTEYGYTF
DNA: TGTGCCAGCAGTTACTCGACGGAGTACGGCTACACCTTC

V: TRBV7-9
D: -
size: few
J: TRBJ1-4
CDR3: CASSLEGTGNEKLFF
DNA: TGTGCCAGCAGCCTGGAGGGGACGGGAAATGAAAAACTGTTTTTT

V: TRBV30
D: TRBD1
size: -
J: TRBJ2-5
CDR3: CAWSNDRAETQYF
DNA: TGTGCCTGGAGTAACGACAGGGCAGAGACCCAGTACTTC

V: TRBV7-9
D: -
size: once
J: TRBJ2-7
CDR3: CASSPSDYTTYEQYF
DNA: TGTGCCAGCAGCCCTTCGGACTATACCACCTACGAGCAGTACTTC

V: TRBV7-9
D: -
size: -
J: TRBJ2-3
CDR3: CASTNSENPDTQYF
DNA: TGTGCCAGCACCAATTCGGAGAACCCAGATACGCAGTATTTT

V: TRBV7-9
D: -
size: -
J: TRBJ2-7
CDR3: CASSPADYEQYF
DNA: TGTGCCAGCAGCCCCGCGGACTACGAGCAGTACTTC

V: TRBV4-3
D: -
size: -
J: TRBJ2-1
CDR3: CASSQPGISSYNEQFF
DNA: TGCGCCAGCAGCCAACCGGGGATTTCATCTTACAATGAGCAGTTCTTC

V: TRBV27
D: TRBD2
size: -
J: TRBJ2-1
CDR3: CASSSRLAGGRSNEQFF
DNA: TGTGCCAGCAGTTCCCGACTAGCGGGGGGTAGGTCAAATGAGCAGTTCTTC

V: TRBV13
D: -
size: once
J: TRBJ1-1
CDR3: CASSDQNTEAFF
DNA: TGTGCCAGCAGCGATCAGAACACTGAAGCTTTCTTT

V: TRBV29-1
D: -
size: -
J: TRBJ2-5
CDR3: CSVEAETQYF
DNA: TGCAGCGTTGAGGCGGAGACCCAGTACTTC

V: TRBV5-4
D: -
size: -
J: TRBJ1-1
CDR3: CASSLAFRDLNTEAFF
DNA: TGTGCCAGCAGCTTGGCGTTTAGAGACCTAAACACTGAAGCTTTCTTT

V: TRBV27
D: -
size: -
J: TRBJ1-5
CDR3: CASSPRQSNQPQHF
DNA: TGTGCCAGCAGTCCTCGACAGTCCAATCAGCCCCAGCATTTT

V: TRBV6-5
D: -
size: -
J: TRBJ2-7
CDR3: CASSYSERPYEQYF
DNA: TGTGCCAGCAGTTACAGTGAAAGGCCCTACGAGCAGTACTTC

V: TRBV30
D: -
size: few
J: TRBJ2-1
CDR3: CAWRLRDRSGNEQFF
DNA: TGTGCCTGGAGACTCCGAGACAGGTCCGGCAATGAGCAGTTCTTC

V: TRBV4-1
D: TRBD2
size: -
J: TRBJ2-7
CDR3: CASSQDSRGLGTYEQYF
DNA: TGCGCCAGCAGCCAAGATTCGCGGGGACTAGGGACCTACGAGCAGTACTTC

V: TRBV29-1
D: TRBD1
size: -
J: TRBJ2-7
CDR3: CSVGGQGALSYEQYF
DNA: TGCAGCGTTGGGGGACAGGGGGCTCTCTCCTACGAGCAGTACTTC

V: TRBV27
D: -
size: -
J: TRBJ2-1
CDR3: CASSLSPSNYNEQFF
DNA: TGTGCCAGCAGTTTATCACCTAGCAATTACAATGAGCAGTTCTTC

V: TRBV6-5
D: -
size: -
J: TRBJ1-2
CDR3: CASSPLGEGYGYTF
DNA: TGTGCCAGCAGTCCCTTGGGGGAAGGCTATGGCTACACCTTC

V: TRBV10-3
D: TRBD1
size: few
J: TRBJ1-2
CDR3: CAITTGENYGYTF
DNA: TGTGCCATCACCACAGGGGAAAACTATGGCTACACCTTC

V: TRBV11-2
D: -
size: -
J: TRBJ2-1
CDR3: CASDSTQDEQFF
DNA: TGTGCCAGCGACTCAACGCAGGATGAGCAGTTCTTC

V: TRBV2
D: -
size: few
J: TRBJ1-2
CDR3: CASSLTGPDGYTF
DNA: TGTGCCAGCAGCCTCACAGGGCCTGACGGCTACACCTTC

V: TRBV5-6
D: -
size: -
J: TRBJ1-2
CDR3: CASSFPAGSNGYTF
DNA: TGTGCCAGCAGCTTTCCGGCAGGATCAAATGGCTACACCTTC

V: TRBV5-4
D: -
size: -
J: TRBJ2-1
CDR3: CASSFSGAEYNEQFF
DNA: TGTGCCAGCAGCTTTTCAGGAGCCGAGTACAATGAGCAGTTCTTC

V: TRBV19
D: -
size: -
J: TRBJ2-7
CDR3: CASSIALAYEQYF
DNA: TGTGCCAGTAGTATAGCACTGGCCTACGAGCAGTACTTC

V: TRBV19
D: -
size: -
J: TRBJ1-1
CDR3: CASTYIGGSWDTEAFF
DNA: TGTGCCAGTACTTACATAGGAGGGTCCTGGGACACTGAAGCTTTCTTT

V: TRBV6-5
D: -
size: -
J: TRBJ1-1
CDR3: CASSYSGGGEAFF
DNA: TGTGCCAGCAGTTACTCCGGCGGGGGTGAAGCTTTCTTT

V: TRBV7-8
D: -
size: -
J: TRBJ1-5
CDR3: CASSLGANQPQHF
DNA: TGTGCCAGCAGCTTGGGAGCAAATCAGCCCCAGCATTTT

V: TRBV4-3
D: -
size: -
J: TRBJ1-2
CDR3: CASSQGGGGYGYTF
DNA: TGCGCCAGCAGCCAAGGAGGGGGTGGTTATGGCTACACCTTC

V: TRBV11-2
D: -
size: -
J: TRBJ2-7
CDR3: CASSRRAGDYEQYF
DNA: TGTGCCAGCAGCCGTAGGGCAGGGGACTACGAGCAGTACTTC

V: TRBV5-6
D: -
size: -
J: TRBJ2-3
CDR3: CASSLQQRTDTQYF
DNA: TGTGCCAGCAGCTTGCAACAACGCACAGATACGCAGTATTTT

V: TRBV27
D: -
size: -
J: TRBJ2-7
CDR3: CASSPSQGSLTYEQYF
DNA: TGTGCCAGCAGTCCTTCCCAGGGGAGTTTAACCTACGAGCAGTACTTC

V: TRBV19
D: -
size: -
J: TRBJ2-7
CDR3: CASSSLGGRYEQYF
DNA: TGTGCCAGTAGTTCTCTTGGGGGCCGGTACGAGCAGTACTTC

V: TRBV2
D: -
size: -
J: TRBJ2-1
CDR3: CASSDGDVAYNEQFF
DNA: TGTGCCAGCAGTGATGGGGACGTCGCCTACAATGAGCAGTTCTTC

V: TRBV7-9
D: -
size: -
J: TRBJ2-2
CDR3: CASSFPGGRGTGELFF
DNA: TGTGCCAGCAGCTTCCCCGGGGGCCGGGGTACCGGGGAGCTGTTTTTT

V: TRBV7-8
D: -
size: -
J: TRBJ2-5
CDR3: CASSKGGAGETQYF
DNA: TGTGCCAGCAGCAAGGGGGGAGCAGGGGAGACCCAGTACTTC

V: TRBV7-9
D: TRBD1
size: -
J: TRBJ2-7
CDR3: CASSLAGQDYEQYF
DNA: TGTGCCAGCAGCTTAGCGGGACAGGACTACGAGCAGTACTTC

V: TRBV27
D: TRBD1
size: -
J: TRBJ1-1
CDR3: CASSVHTGVEAFF
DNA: TGTGCCAGCAGTGTCCACACAGGGGTTGAAGCTTTCTTT

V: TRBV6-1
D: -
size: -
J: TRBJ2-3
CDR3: CASIGDTQYF
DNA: TGTGCCAGCATTGGGGATACGCAGTATTTT

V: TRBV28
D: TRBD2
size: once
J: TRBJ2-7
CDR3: CASSWKRGGVYEQYF
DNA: TGTGCCAGCAGTTGGAAGCGGGGGGGAGTTTACGAGCAGTACTTC

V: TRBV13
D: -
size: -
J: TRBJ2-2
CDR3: CASSLLPTGELFF
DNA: TGTGCCAGCAGCTTGCTGCCGACCGGGGAGCTGTTTTTT

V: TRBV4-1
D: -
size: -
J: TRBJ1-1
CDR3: CASSQDKSTGMNTEAFF
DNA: TGCGCCAGCAGCCAAGATAAAAGTACAGGAATGAACACTGAAGCTTTCTTT

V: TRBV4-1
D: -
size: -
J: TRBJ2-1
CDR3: CASSQGSEQFF
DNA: TGCGCCAGCAGCCAAGGTAGTGAGCAGTTCTTC

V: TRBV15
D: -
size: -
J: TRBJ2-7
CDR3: CATTSGDGLYEQYF
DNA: TGTGCCACCACGTCAGGAGACGGCCTCTACGAGCAGTACTTC

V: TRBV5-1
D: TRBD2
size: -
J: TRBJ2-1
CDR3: CASSLASGGTYNEQFF
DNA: TGCGCCAGCAGCTTGGCAAGCGGGGGGACTTACAATGAGCAGTTCTTC

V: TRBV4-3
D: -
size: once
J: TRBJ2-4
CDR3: CASSQDRASSQYF
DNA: TGCGCCAGCAGCCAAGATAGGGCATCTTCCCAGTACTTC

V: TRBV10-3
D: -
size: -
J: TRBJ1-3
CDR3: CAISESMHEQTGNTIYF
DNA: TGTGCCATCAGTGAGTCGATGCATGAGCAAACTGGAAACACCATATATTTT

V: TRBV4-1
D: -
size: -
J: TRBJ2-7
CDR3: CASSPSNKIYEQYF
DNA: TGCGCCAGCAGCCCCAGTAACAAAATTTACGAGCAGTACTTC

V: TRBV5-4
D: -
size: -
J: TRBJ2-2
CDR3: CASSPWSGTNTGELFF
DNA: TGTGCCAGCAGCCCCTGGTCAGGGACAAACACCGGGGAGCTGTTTTTT

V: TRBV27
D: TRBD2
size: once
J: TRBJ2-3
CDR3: CASSPYEREFTDTQYF
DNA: TGTGCCAGCAGTCCTTATGAGCGGGAGTTCACAGATACGCAGTATTTT